A selection of T cell receptor beta chains follows, all from one sample in a study of blood T cell repertoires in COVID-19. Libraries were prepared by immunoSEQ multiplex PCR; TCRdb keeps only in-frame clonotypes and omits some of them. This sample carries about 220,000 clones, about four fifths of them seen once, and the ten largest clones take over 3.5%. The sequenced sample was peripheral blood. The receptors come from a woman aged 65 to 85 with acute or convalescent COVID-19. CDR3s include the opening cysteine and the closing phenylalanine or tryptophan. The D gene is left open where the match is weak. Clone size is shown for a subset of rows, as once, few, many or a class of expanded clone.

>.|.|TRBJ1-5|TRBV6-6|16
CASSYSRGNSNQPQHF
TGTGCCAGCAGTTACTCGAGAGGGAATAGCAATCAGCCCCAGCATTTT
>few|.|TRBJ2-1|TRBV27|13
CASRRDVYNEQFF
TGTGCCAGCAGGCGGGACGTCTACAATGAGCAGTTCTTC
>.|TRBD2|TRBJ2-2|TRBV10-1|15
CASSDGGGAVGELFF
TGCGCCAGCAGTGATGGCGGGGGGGCTGTCGGGGAGCTGTTTTTT
>.|.|TRBJ1-2|TRBV28|11
CASSFDTGYTF
TGTGCCAGCAGTTTTGACACGGGCTACACCTTC
>.|.|TRBJ1-4|TRBV19|13
CASSMGLSGKLFF
TGTGCCAGTAGTATGGGCCTTAGCGGAAAACTGTTTTTT
>.|.|TRBJ2-2|TRBV5-1|13
CASSFREGGELFF
TGCGCCAGCAGTTTCAGGGAAGGCGGGGAGCTGTTTTTT
>few|.|TRBJ1-3|TRBV7-9|17
CASSLSEGSESGNTIYF
TGTGCCAGCAGCTTGTCAGAGGGATCCGAGTCTGGAAACACCATATATTTT
>.|TRBD1|TRBJ1-2|TRBV2|14
CASSERGQGPGYTF
TGTGCCAGCAGTGAACGTGGACAGGGTCCTGGCTACACCTTC
>once|.|TRBJ2-7|TRBV5-1|14
CASSLGGKSYEQYF
TGCGCCAGCAGCTTGGGTGGCAAGTCCTACGAGCAGTACTTC
>.|.|TRBJ1-2|TRBV27|15
CASSLSGTPNYGYTF
TGTGCCAGCAGTTTATCGGGGACACCGAACTATGGCTACACCTTC
>few|.|TRBJ1-1|TRBV19|15
CASSTGQNLNTEAFF
TGTGCCAGTAGTACCGGACAGAATTTGAACACTGAAGCTTTCTTT
>few|.|TRBJ1-1|TRBV14|14
CASSRKGSNTEAFF
TGTGCCAGCAGCCGGAAGGGGTCGAACACTGAAGCTTTCTTT
>.|TRBD1|TRBJ1-4|TRBV28|15
CASSRSRGLDEKLFF
TGTGCCAGCAGTCGTTCCAGGGGGCTGGATGAAAAACTGTTTTTT
>.|TRBD1|TRBJ1-5|TRBV19|15
CASSMIGGNNQPQHF
TGTGCCAGTAGTATGATAGGGGGCAACAATCAGCCCCAGCATTTT
>.|TRBD1|TRBJ1-6|TRBV2|14
CASSDRGQGSPLHF
TGTGCCAGCAGTGACAGGGGGCAGGGTTCACCCCTCCACTTT
>.|TRBD1|TRBJ1-6|TRBV19|17
CASSPKDRAISNSPLHF
TGTGCCAGTAGTCCCAAAGACAGGGCTATCTCTAATTCACCCCTCCACTTT
>.|.|TRBJ2-5|TRBV29-1|10
CSVALETQYF
TGCAGCGTTGCCCTAGAGACCCAGTACTTC
>.|TRBD1|TRBJ1-1|TRBV7-9|14
CASSTQGGNTEAFF
TGTGCCAGCAGCACCCAGGGGGGGAACACTGAAGCTTTCTTT
>.|TRBD1|TRBJ1-2|TRBV6-6|15
CASSYATGEAVYYTF
TGTGCCAGCAGTTACGCAACAGGGGAAGCGGTTTACTACACCTTC
>.|.|TRBJ2-4|TRBV3-1/TRBV3-2|13
CASSPSGSFVQYF
TGTGCCAGCAGCCCCTCCGGGAGCTTCGTTCAGTACTTC
>.|.|TRBJ1-5|TRBV23-1|19
CASSQSLGAGRMGNQPQHF
TGCGCCAGCAGTCAATCGTTGGGGGCCGGTAGGATGGGCAATCAGCCCCAGCATTTT
>once|.|TRBJ1-1|TRBV9|15
CASSVDGAMNTEAFF
TGTGCCAGCAGCGTAGATGGGGCAATGAACACTGAAGCTTTCTTT
>.|TRBD1|TRBJ1-2|TRBV6-1|14
CASSDGTGGYGYTF
TGTGCCAGCAGTGATGGGACAGGCGGGTATGGCTACACCTTC
>.|.|TRBJ1-1|TRBV10-3|13
CAISKQENTEAFF
TGTGCCATCAGCAAGCAAGAGAACACTGAAGCTTTCTTT
>.|TRBD2|TRBJ2-3|TRBV9|17
CASSVEAGVTKGDTQYF
TGTGCCAGCAGCGTAGAAGCGGGGGTCACGAAGGGGGATACGCAGTATTTT
>.|.|TRBJ1-2|TRBV2|12
CASSVQGYGYTF
TGTGCCAGCAGTGTACAGGGCTATGGCTACACCTTC
>.|TRBD1|TRBJ1-5|TRBV7-9|15
CASSLDRGQYQPQHF
TGTGCCAGCAGCTTAGACAGGGGGCAATATCAGCCCCAGCATTTT
>.|.|TRBJ2-3|TRBV1|15
CTSSPTSGLTDTQYF
TGCACCAGCAGCCCTACTAGCGGGCTAACAGATACGCAGTATTTT
>.|.|TRBJ1-6|TRBV2|17
CASSEGPPGRGSSPLHF
TGTGCCAGCAGTGAAGGCCCTCCCGGCAGGGGAAGTTCACCCCTCCACTTT
>.|.|TRBJ1-1|TRBV3-1/TRBV3-2|16
CASSQGPLQGNTEAFF
TGTGCCAGCAGCCAAGGCCCCCTACAGGGGAACACTGAAGCTTTCTTT
>once|.|TRBJ2-2|TRBV6-5|16
CASSYGTGTGTGELFF
TGTGCCAGCAGTTACGGTACAGGGACGGGCACCGGGGAGCTGTTTTTT
>.|.|TRBJ1-1|TRBV18|13
CASSRYRDTEAFF
TGTGCCAGCTCACGCTACAGGGACACTGAAGCTTTCTTT
>.|.|TRBJ1-2|TRBV30|12
CAWSVRRDGYTF
TGTGCCTGGAGTGTACGCAGGGATGGCTACACCTTC
>.|TRBD1|TRBJ2-5|TRBV5-5|15
CASSLEYGQAETQYF
TGTGCCAGCAGCTTGGAATACGGACAGGCTGAGACCCAGTACTTC
>.|TRBD2|TRBJ2-7|TRBV7-2|15
CASRIGLAGRNEQYF
TGTGCCAGCAGGATAGGGCTAGCGGGGCGAAACGAGCAGTACTTC
>.|TRBD1|TRBJ1-3|TRBV5-6|18
CASSWTAGGIGSGNTIYF
TGTGCCAGCAGCTGGACGGCAGGGGGTATTGGGTCTGGAAACACCATATATTTT
>.|TRBD2|TRBJ2-1|TRBV4-2|17
CASSQGVSSGGDNEQFF
TGTGCCAGCAGCCAAGGGGTGTCTAGCGGGGGGGACAATGAGCAGTTCTTC
>.|TRBD1|TRBJ1-6|TRBV4-2|19
CASSAQLGGRGLVNSPLHF
TGTGCCAGCAGCGCCCAGTTGGGGGGCAGGGGGCTTGTAAATTCACCCCTCCACTTT
>.|.|TRBJ1-5|TRBV2|12
CASSEAGTWQHF
TGTGCCAGCAGTGAAGCCGGGACATGGCAGCATTTT
>few|.|TRBJ1-2|TRBV4-3|16
CASSQAPGQLNYGYTF
TGCGCCAGCAGCCAAGCTCCTGGACAGCTGAACTATGGCTACACCTTC
>.|.|TRBJ1-1|TRBV7-9|16
CASSLYPGQMNTEAFF
TGTGCCAGCAGCTTATACCCAGGACAGATGAACACTGAAGCTTTCTTT
>few|TRBD1|TRBJ1-5|TRBV7-2|18
CASSLDETGFYSNQPQHF
TGTGCCAGCAGCTTAGACGAGACAGGGTTCTATAGCAATCAGCCCCAGCATTTT
>.|TRBD1|TRBJ2-6|TRBV5-5|17
CASSLIAGGSGANVLTF
TGTGCCAGCAGCTTAATCGCAGGGGGCTCTGGGGCCAACGTCCTGACTTTC
>.|.|TRBJ1-6|TRBV6-6|14
CASRRGRGNSPLHF
TGTGCCAGCAGGCGGGGACGGGGTAATTCACCCCTCCACTTT
>.|.|TRBJ1-2|TRBV6-6|14
CASSYSQWAGGYTF
TGTGCCAGCAGTTACTCGCAGTGGGCGGGAGGCTACACCTTC
>.|.|TRBJ1-1|TRBV10-3|14
CASRVVGGNTEAFF
TGTGCCTCTAGAGTGGTCGGGGGGAACACTGAAGCTTTCTTT
>.|TRBD2|TRBJ2-1|TRBV3-1/TRBV3-2|18
CASSHPLRLAGGGNEQFF
TGTGCCAGCAGCCATCCCCTAAGATTAGCGGGGGGAGGCAATGAGCAGTTCTTC
>.|.|TRBJ1-2|TRBV28|14
CASTINGRLYGYTF
TGTGCCAGCACAATTAACGGCAGACTGTATGGCTACACCTTC
>.|.|TRBJ1-6|TRBV25-1|15
CASSLHGQAGAPLHF
TGTGCCAGCAGTCTCCACGGGCAGGCGGGAGCACCCCTCCACTTT
>.|.|TRBJ2-5|TRBV18|12
CASSPAGETQYF
TGTGCCAGCTCACCCGCAGGAGAGACCCAGTACTTC
>few|.|TRBJ2-7|TRBV11-2|12
CASSWSSYEQYF
TGTGCCAGCAGTTGGAGCTCCTACGAGCAGTACTTC
>once|TRBD1|TRBJ1-5|TRBV24-1|15
CATSGAGGSNQPQHF
TGTGCCACCAGTGGTGCAGGGGGCTCAAACCAGCCCCAGCATTTT
>many|.|TRBJ1-1|TRBV20-1|11
CSEKRNTEAFF
TGCAGTGAAAAGAGAAACACTGAAGCTTTCTTT
>once|.|TRBJ2-5|TRBV27|13
CASSSQGPETQYF
TGTGCCAGCAGTTCCCAGGGGCCTGAGACCCAGTACTTC
>once|TRBD1|TRBJ1-5|TRBV4-1|18
CASSRGTGGILSNQPQHF
TGCGCCAGCAGCCGGGGGACAGGGGGCATTCTTAGCAATCAGCCCCAGCATTTT
>many|.|TRBJ1-2|TRBV28|16
CASSSPSDPGGYGYTF
TGTGCCAGCAGTTCCCCATCGGACCCTGGAGGGTATGGCTACACCTTC
>.|.|TRBJ1-5|TRBV28|16
CASSPGGRLGNQPQHF
TGTGCCAGCAGTCCCGGAGGCAGGCTCGGCAATCAGCCCCAGCATTTT
>.|.|TRBJ1-5|TRBV6-5|15
CASRPSGNVNQPQHF
TGTGCCAGCAGACCCTCAGGGAATGTCAATCAGCCCCAGCATTTT